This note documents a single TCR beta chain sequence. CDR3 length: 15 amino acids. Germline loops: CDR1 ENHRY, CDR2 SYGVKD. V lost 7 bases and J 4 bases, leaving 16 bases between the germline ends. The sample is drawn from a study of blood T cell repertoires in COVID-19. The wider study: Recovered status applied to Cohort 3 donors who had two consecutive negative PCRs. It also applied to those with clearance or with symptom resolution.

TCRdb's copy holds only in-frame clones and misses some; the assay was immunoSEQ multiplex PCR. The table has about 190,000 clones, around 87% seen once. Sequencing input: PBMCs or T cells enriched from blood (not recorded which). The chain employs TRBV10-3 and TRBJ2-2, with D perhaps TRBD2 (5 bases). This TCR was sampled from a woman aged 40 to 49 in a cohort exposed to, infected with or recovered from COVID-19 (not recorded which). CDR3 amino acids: CAIKLSTGSTGELFF. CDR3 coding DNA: TGTGCCATCAAGCTAAGCACTGGGAGCACCGGGGAGCTGTTTTTT.